The present TCR beta chain was sequenced within a study of blood T cell repertoires in COVID-19. V gave up 0 bases and J gave up 5 bases, with 7 bases separating them. Germline CDR1 is SGHTA and CDR2 is FQGTGA. The CDR3 sequence is 13 residues long. Method: immunoSEQ multiplex PCR; TCRdb's copy keeps in-frame clones and lacks some. The sample gives about 250,000 clones, nearly 90% of which show up once; roughly 4% is in the top ten. This sequence was found in a woman in her 30s with acute COVID-19. The chain combines TRBV7-3 with TRBJ1-1; D is perhaps TRBD1 (5 bases). The sample was PBMCs or T cells enriched from blood (not recorded which). The CDR3 DNA reads TGTGCCAGCAGCTTAACAGGGGAAACTGAAGCTTTCTTT. Its protein product is CASSLTGETEAFF.